This T cell receptor beta chain was captured in a study of blood T cell repertoires in COVID-19. The germline CDR1 and CDR2 sequences are MRHNA and SNTAGT. The V segment lost 10 bases and the J segment 3 bases; nucleotides outside the gene matches: 8. This CDR3 is 14 amino acids long. In assigning cohorts, the study relied on participant-reported clinical history. As handled by the study authors: Amplification of reference gene primers provided the estimated nucleated cell counts. TCRdb's table, derived via immunoSEQ multiplex PCR, lists solely in-frame clones and lacks some. V, J and clone size were drawn from that table, and D and trimming were deduced from the DNA. The data contain approximately 300,000 clones, roughly 90% of them singletons.

The sequence derives from a man in his sixties who had recovered from COVID-19. V usage is TRBV6-4 and J usage is TRBJ2-3, with TRBD2 matching 9 bases. Material: PBMCs or T cells enriched from blood (not recorded which). CDR3 in DNA: TGTGCCACCAGCCTTAGCGGGAGTACAGATACGCAGTATTTT. It encodes CATSLSGSTDTQYF.